This is a list of T cell receptor beta chains from one sample in a study of T cell responses to AZD1222 COVID-19 vaccine. TCRdb keeps only in-frame clones here, not all; method: immunoSEQ multiplex PCR. Among roughly 180,000 clones listed, almost 95% were seen once. Sequenced here: peripheral blood, sampled on day 0 of AZD1222 vaccination. Receptors originate from an adult in good health. Each CDR3 is given with its conserved first and last residue. Each record gives: V gene, clone size, J gene, D gene, CDR3 DNA, CDR3 protein. A D gene is named only where the DNA matches it firmly. The listing skips clone size in some rows; elsewhere it reads once, few, many or a size class.

v_gene: TRBV5-1; abundance: -; j_gene: TRBJ2-3; d_gene: -; CDR3nt: TGCGCCAGCAGCTCAAGACCGGGGGCCTCAGATACGCAGTATTTT; CDR3aa: CASSSRPGASDTQYF
v_gene: TRBV28; abundance: -; j_gene: TRBJ1-6; d_gene: TRBD1; CDR3nt: TGTGCCAGCACCCGGGGGACAGGGAATCATTCACCCCTCCACTTT; CDR3aa: CASTRGTGNHSPLHF
v_gene: TRBV19; abundance: -; j_gene: TRBJ1-5; d_gene: TRBD1; CDR3nt: TGTGCCAGTAGTATTTCCCCGGACAGGGCCAGCAATCAGCCCCAGCATTTT; CDR3aa: CASSISPDRASNQPQHF
v_gene: TRBV6-5; abundance: -; j_gene: TRBJ2-7; d_gene: TRBD2; CDR3nt: TGTGCCAGCAGTTCGCCGCTAGCGGGGGACGAGCAGTACTTC; CDR3aa: CASSSPLAGDEQYF
v_gene: TRBV6-5; abundance: -; j_gene: TRBJ1-2; d_gene: -; CDR3nt: TGTGCCAGCAAAACAGGGTCCTATGGCTACACCTTC; CDR3aa: CASKTGSYGYTF
v_gene: TRBV7-9; abundance: -; j_gene: TRBJ1-1; d_gene: -; CDR3nt: TGTGCCAGCAGCCCGAGGGGTTTGGGCACTGAAGCTTTCTTT; CDR3aa: CASSPRGLGTEAFF
v_gene: TRBV28; abundance: -; j_gene: TRBJ2-1; d_gene: TRBD2; CDR3nt: TGTGCCAGCACTGCTAGCGGTTACAATGAGCAGTTCTTC; CDR3aa: CASTASGYNEQFF
v_gene: TRBV5-6; abundance: -; j_gene: TRBJ1-5; d_gene: -; CDR3nt: TGTGCCAGCAGCTTGGCGGGTAATCAGCCCCAGCATTTT; CDR3aa: CASSLAGNQPQHF
v_gene: TRBV9; abundance: -; j_gene: TRBJ2-2; d_gene: TRBD2; CDR3nt: TGTGCCAGCACTAAGGCGGGAGACAACACCGGGGAGCTGTTTTTT; CDR3aa: CASTKAGDNTGELFF
v_gene: TRBV3-1/TRBV3-2; abundance: -; j_gene: TRBJ2-7; d_gene: TRBD1; CDR3nt: TGTGCCAGCAGCTTCTCCCCGGGACAGGGTGCCTACGAGCAGTACTTC; CDR3aa: CASSFSPGQGAYEQYF
v_gene: TRBV27; abundance: -; j_gene: TRBJ1-5; d_gene: TRBD1; CDR3nt: TGTGCCAGCAGTGTGCGGCTGGGACAGGGCAGCAATCAGCCCCAGCATTTT; CDR3aa: CASSVRLGQGSNQPQHF
v_gene: TRBV7-2; abundance: -; j_gene: TRBJ2-3; d_gene: TRBD2; CDR3nt: TGTGCCGAGCTTAGCGGGAGTCCGACAGATACGCAGTATTTT; CDR3aa: CAELSGSPTDTQYF
v_gene: TRBV27; abundance: -; j_gene: TRBJ1-1; d_gene: TRBD1; CDR3nt: TGTGCCAGCGGCCATCTCCAGGGGGCGAACACTGAAGCTTTCTTT; CDR3aa: CASGHLQGANTEAFF
v_gene: TRBV5-4; abundance: -; j_gene: TRBJ2-4; d_gene: -; CDR3nt: TGTGCCAGCAGCTTCGCAGGGAGCAAAAACATTCAGTACTTC; CDR3aa: CASSFAGSKNIQYF
v_gene: TRBV9; abundance: -; j_gene: TRBJ2-1; d_gene: -; CDR3nt: TGTGCCAGCAGCGTAGCCGGCGGAAGCTCCTACAATGAGCAGTTCTTC; CDR3aa: CASSVAGGSSYNEQFF
v_gene: TRBV19; abundance: -; j_gene: TRBJ2-3; d_gene: -; CDR3nt: TGTGCCAGTAAACAAACAGCTAGCACAGATACGCAGTATTTT; CDR3aa: CASKQTASTDTQYF
v_gene: TRBV6-1; abundance: -; j_gene: TRBJ1-5; d_gene: -; CDR3nt: TGTGCCAGCAGTGAACAGGGGATTCAGCCCCAGCATTTT; CDR3aa: CASSEQGIQPQHF
v_gene: TRBV5-4; abundance: -; j_gene: TRBJ1-1; d_gene: -; CDR3nt: TGTGCCAGCAGTCCCCAGCGGGTTTGGCACGCCACTGAAGCTTTCTTT; CDR3aa: CASSPQRVWHATEAFF
v_gene: TRBV28; abundance: once; j_gene: TRBJ1-2; d_gene: -; CDR3nt: TGTGCCAGCAGTTTAGGGGGTGCAGGCTATGGCTACACCTTC; CDR3aa: CASSLGGAGYGYTF
v_gene: TRBV6-5; abundance: -; j_gene: TRBJ1-1; d_gene: -; CDR3nt: TGTGCCAGCGAGCAGGTAGGGTACACTGAAGCTTTCTTT; CDR3aa: CASEQVGYTEAFF
v_gene: TRBV19; abundance: -; j_gene: TRBJ1-1; d_gene: TRBD1; CDR3nt: TGTGCCAGTAGTACGGGGACAGGGGGAAATGAAGCTTTCTTT; CDR3aa: CASSTGTGGNEAFF
v_gene: TRBV6-5; abundance: -; j_gene: TRBJ1-2; d_gene: -; CDR3nt: TGTGCCAGCAGGGGAATAAACTATGGCTACACCTTC; CDR3aa: CASRGINYGYTF
v_gene: TRBV28; abundance: -; j_gene: TRBJ1-1; d_gene: TRBD1; CDR3nt: TGTGCCAGCAGTCCGTGGGACAGGGCGCTCGAGAACACTGAAGCTTTCTTT; CDR3aa: CASSPWDRALENTEAFF
v_gene: TRBV9; abundance: -; j_gene: TRBJ1-3; d_gene: TRBD1; CDR3nt: TGTGCCAGCAGCACCGGGGGGACAGGGAAGGGAAACACCATATATTTT; CDR3aa: CASSTGGTGKGNTIYF
v_gene: TRBV2; abundance: -; j_gene: TRBJ2-1; d_gene: TRBD2; CDR3nt: TGTGCCAGCAGCGGGGGGAGCGGGAGATCCTACAATGAGCAGTTCTTC; CDR3aa: CASSGGSGRSYNEQFF
v_gene: TRBV25-1; abundance: -; j_gene: TRBJ1-1; d_gene: -; CDR3nt: TGTGCCAGCAGCCGTGTAGGGATCACTGAAGCTTTCTTT; CDR3aa: CASSRVGITEAFF
v_gene: TRBV24-1; abundance: -; j_gene: TRBJ1-5; d_gene: -; CDR3nt: TGTGCCACCAACCGGGACGCCCAGGGGCCCCAGCATTTT; CDR3aa: CATNRDAQGPQHF
v_gene: TRBV7-3; abundance: -; j_gene: TRBJ2-5; d_gene: TRBD2; CDR3nt: TGTGCCAGCAGCGTTAGCGGGGGGGAAGAGACCCAGTACTTC; CDR3aa: CASSVSGGEETQYF
v_gene: TRBV27; abundance: once; j_gene: TRBJ2-1; d_gene: TRBD2; CDR3nt: TGTGCCAGCAGTTCCTTGGGACTAGCGGACGTCAATGAGCAGTTCTTC; CDR3aa: CASSSLGLADVNEQFF
v_gene: TRBV7-2; abundance: -; j_gene: TRBJ1-1; d_gene: -; CDR3nt: TGTGCCAGCAGCTTAAGACCCAGAGGCCCGGGGCTATCGAGCACTGAAGCTTTCTTT; CDR3aa: CASSLRPRGPGLSSTEAFF
v_gene: TRBV2; abundance: -; j_gene: TRBJ1-1; d_gene: -; CDR3nt: TGTGCCAGCAGGTCGACGGTGGGCACTGAAGCTTTCTTT; CDR3aa: CASRSTVGTEAFF
v_gene: TRBV28; abundance: -; j_gene: TRBJ1-4; d_gene: TRBD1; CDR3nt: TGTGCCAGCAGTCCGAGCCCGGGGACAGATCATAATGAAAAACTGTTTTTT; CDR3aa: CASSPSPGTDHNEKLFF
v_gene: TRBV12-3/TRBV12-4; abundance: -; j_gene: TRBJ1-1; d_gene: TRBD1; CDR3nt: TGTGCCAGCAGTACTACAGGGGGGTCTGAAGCTTTCTTT; CDR3aa: CASSTTGGSEAFF
v_gene: TRBV19; abundance: few; j_gene: TRBJ2-7; d_gene: -; CDR3nt: TGTGCCAGTATGGTGTCGGTCAGCTACGAGCAGTACTTC; CDR3aa: CASMVSVSYEQYF